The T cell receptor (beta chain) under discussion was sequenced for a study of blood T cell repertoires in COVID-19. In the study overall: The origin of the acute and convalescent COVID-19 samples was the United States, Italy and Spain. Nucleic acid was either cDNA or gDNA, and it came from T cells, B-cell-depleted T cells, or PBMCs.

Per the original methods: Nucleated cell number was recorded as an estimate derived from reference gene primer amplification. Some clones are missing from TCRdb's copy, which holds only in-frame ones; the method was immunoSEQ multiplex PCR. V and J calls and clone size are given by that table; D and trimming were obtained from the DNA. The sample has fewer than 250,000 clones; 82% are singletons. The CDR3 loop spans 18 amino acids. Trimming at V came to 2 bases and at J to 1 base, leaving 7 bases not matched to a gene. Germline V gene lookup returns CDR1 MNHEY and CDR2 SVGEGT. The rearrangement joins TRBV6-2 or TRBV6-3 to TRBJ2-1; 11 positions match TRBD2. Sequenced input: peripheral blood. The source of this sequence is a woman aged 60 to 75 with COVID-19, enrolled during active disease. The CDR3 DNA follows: TGTGCCAGCAGTTACCCAACTAGCGGGGGCCAGTCCTACAATGAGCAGTTCTTC. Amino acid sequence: CASSYPTSGGQSYNEQFF.